What follows describes a single T cell receptor (beta chain). This clone's antigen is unknown. No much larger clonotype is one base removed from it; base qualities were not supplied. For sequencing of the TCRbeta CDR3 region, genomic DNA was extracted from the sorted cells. The immunoSEQ Assay was used to sequence the TCRbeta CDR3 regions. Held by TCRdb, this immuneACCESS table contains in-frame sequences only and omits some clones. Under half of the omission traces to an unresolved V gene where checked; the cause of the rest is unknown. Here the sample has more than 65,000 clones; around nine tenths occur a single time. In total, the top ten clones hold more than 0.65% of the sample. Patients with autoimmune disease history or receiving systemic immunosuppression were excluded from the trial. In every dose cohort, peripheral blood was drawn for TCR sequencing at baseline, cycle 4 day 1, and cycle 7 day 1. Samples came from an open-label, multicenter, first-in-human phase I dose-escalation trial of ivuxolimab. The trial enrolled adults with locally advanced or metastatic head and neck squamous cell, hepatocellular, melanoma or renal cell carcinoma. Before TCR sequencing, CD4+ and CD8+ T cells were separately sorted from peripheral blood.

The CDR3 holds 16 amino acids from the cysteine to the phenylalanine. The sequence is cut down to CDR3 DNA, 48 bases in frame from base 1. Trimming removed 6 bases from V and 4 bases from J; the gene matches leave 13 bases unexplained. The germline V gene encodes CDR1 LNHDA and CDR2 SQIVND (reference sequence). This sample is drawn from a study of OX40 agonist ivuxolimab in advanced cancers. At the level of the whole study: Ivuxolimab was a fully human IgG2 agonistic monoclonal antibody targeting the costimulatory receptor OX40 (CD134). In the dose-escalation cohort, nearly 85% of patients were male, and the mean age was 60 years with a range of roughly 20 to 85. Intravenous ivuxolimab was administered to patients every 2 weeks at six dose levels: 0.01, 0.1, 0.3, 1.5, 3 and 10 mg/kg. Three dose-escalation patients achieved partial responses, one with hepatocellular carcinoma and two with cutaneous melanoma. Prior anti-PD-1, anti-PD-L1 or anti-CTLA-4 therapy was permitted, and 40% of dose-escalation patients had received checkpoint inhibitors. Peripheral TCRbeta sequencing was intended to test whether TCR sequence diversity was altered and clonal T-cell expansion was caused by ivuxolimab. The paper describes the monotherapy dose-escalation part (N = 52 patients) of the phase I trial of ivuxolimab. Among the approximately 50 dose-escalation patients, approximately 20 had hepatocellular carcinoma, roughly 15 melanoma, 9 renal cell carcinoma and 9 head and neck cancer.

Here is what the overall study found, with its caveats: At doses from 0.1 to 3.0 mg/kg, clonal expansion was seen in both CD4+ and CD8+ blood T cells between baseline and week 6. Antigen specificity was not determined for the clonally expanded peripheral T cells. After ivuxolimab, more expanded clones were found on average in CD8+ T cells than in CD4+ T cells. In the 0.1-3.0 mg/kg groups, partial responders had among the lowest normalized peripheral clonal expansion, particularly in CD8+ T cells. Low levels of normalized T-cell clonal expansion were also shown by some nonresponding patients.

This TCR came from an adult with an advanced solid tumor such as melanoma, head and neck, liver or kidney cancer. This specimen was CD4+ or CD8+ T cells sorted from blood, taken in a trial of the OX40 agonist ivuxolimab. Rearrangement joined TRBV19 to TRBJ1-2, and 8 junction bases match TRBD1. The CDR3 region reads CASSKRDRFGGYGYTF. The bases are TGTGCCAGTAGCAAACGGGACAGGTTTGGGGGCTATGGCTACACCTTC. Beyond the CDR3, the reference TRBV19 and TRBJ1-2 genes provide the residues; the full variable domain reads: DGGITQSPKYLFRKEGQNVTLSCEQNLNHDAMYWYRQDPGQGLRLIYYSQIVNDFQKGDIAEGYSVSREKKESFPLTVTSAQKNPTAFYLCASSKRDRFGGYGYTFGSGTRLTVV.